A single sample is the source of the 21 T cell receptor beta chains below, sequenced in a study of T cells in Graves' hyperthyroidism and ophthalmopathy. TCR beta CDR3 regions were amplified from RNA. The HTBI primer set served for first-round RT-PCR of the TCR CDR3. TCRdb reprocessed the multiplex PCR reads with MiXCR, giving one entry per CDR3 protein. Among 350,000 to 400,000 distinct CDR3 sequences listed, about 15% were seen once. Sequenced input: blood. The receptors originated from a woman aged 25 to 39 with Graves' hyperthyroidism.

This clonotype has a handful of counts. CDR3 sequence: CSVEGDWVGGRGETQYF. DNA for the CDR3: TGCAGCGTTGAAGGAGATTGGGTAGGGGGGCGCGGGGAGACCCAGTACTTC. V usage is TRBV29-1 and J usage is TRBJ2-5; D possibly uses TRBD1 or TRBD2 (6 bases each). The germline CDR1 and CDR2 sequences are SQVTM and ANQGSEA. V shed 1 base and J shed 5 bases, with 23 bases lying between them. The CDR3 length is 17 residues.

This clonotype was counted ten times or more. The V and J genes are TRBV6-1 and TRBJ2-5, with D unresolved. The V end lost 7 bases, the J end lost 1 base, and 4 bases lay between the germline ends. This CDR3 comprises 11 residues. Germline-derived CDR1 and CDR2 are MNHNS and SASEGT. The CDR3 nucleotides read TGTGCCAGCATTCTCCAAGAGACCCAGTACTTC. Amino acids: CASILQETQYF.

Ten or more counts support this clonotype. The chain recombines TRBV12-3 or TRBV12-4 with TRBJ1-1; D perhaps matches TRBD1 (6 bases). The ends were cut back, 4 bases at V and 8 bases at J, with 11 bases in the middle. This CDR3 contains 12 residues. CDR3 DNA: TGTGCCAGCAGTTCCGGAGGGGGAGAAGCTTTCTTT. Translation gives CASSSGGGEAFF.

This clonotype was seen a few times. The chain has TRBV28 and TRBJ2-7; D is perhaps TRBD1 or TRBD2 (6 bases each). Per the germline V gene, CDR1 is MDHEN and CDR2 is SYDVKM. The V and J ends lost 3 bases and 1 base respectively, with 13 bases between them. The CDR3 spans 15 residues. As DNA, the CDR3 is TGTGCCAGCAGTTTTCCGGGGGCGGGTTCCTACGAGCAGTACTTC. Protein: CASSFPGAGSYEQYF.

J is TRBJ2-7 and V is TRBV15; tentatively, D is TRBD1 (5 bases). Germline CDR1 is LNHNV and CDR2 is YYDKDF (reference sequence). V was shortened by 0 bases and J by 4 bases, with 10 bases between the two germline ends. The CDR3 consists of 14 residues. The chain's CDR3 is CATSRDAGSYEQYF. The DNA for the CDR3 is TGTGCCACCAGCAGAGACGCAGGGTCGTACGAGCAGTACTTC. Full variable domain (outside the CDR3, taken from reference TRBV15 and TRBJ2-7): DAMVIQNPRYQVTQFGKPVTLSCSQTLNHNVMYWYQQKSSQAPKLLFHYYDKDFNNEADTPDNFQSRRPNTSFCFLDIRSPGLGDTAMYLCATSRDAGSYEQYFGPGTRLTVT.

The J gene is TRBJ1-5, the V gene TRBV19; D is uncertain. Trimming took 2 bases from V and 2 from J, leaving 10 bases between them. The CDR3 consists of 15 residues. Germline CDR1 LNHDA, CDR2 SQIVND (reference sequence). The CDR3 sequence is CASSILRIGNQPQHF. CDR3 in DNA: TGTGCCAGTAGTATATTACGTATCGGCAATCAGCCCCAGCATTTT.

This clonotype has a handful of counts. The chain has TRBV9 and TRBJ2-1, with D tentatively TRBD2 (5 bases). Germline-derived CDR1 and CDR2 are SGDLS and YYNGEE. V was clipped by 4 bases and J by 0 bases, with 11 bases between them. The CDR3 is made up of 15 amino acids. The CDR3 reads CASSILASSYNEQFF. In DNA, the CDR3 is TGTGCCAGCAGCATTCTAGCCTCCTCCTACAATGAGCAGTTCTTC.

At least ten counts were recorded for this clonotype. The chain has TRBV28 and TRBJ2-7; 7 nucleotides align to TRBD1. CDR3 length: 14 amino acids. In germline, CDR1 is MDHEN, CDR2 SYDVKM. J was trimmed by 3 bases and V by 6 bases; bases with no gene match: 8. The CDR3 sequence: CASSARQGVYEQYF. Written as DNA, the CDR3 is TGTGCCAGCAGCGCAAGACAGGGAGTCTACGAGCAGTACTTC.

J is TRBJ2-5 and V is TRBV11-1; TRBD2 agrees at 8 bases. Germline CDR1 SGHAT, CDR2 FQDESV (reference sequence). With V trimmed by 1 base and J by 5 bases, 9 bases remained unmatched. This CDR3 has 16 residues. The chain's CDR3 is CASSLGAAGDLETQYF. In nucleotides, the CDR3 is TGTGCCAGCAGCTTAGGGGCAGCGGGAGATCTGGAGACCCAGTACTTC. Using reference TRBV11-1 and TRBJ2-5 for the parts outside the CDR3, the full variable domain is EAEVAQSPRYKITEKSQAVAFWCDPISGHATLYWYRQILGQGPELLVQFQDESVVDDSQLPKDRFSAERLKGVDSTLKIQPAELGDSAMYLCASSLGAAGDLETQYFGPGTRLLVL.

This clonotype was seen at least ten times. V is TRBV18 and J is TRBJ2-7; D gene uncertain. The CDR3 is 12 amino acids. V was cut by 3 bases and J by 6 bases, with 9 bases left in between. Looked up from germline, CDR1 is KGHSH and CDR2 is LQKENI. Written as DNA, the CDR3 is TGTGCCAGCTCACCGTATTTGGGCGAGCAGTACTTC. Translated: CASSPYLGEQYF.

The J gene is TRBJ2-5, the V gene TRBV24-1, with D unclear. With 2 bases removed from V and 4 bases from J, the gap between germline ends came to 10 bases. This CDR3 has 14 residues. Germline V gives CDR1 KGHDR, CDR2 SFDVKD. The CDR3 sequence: CATSDSDMGETQYF. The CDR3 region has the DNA TGTGCCACCAGTGATTCCGATATGGGAGAGACCCAGTACTTC.

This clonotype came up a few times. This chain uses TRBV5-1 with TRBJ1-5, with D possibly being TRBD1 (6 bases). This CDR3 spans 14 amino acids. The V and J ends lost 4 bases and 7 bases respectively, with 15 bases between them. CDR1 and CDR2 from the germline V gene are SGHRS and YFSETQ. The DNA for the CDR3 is TGCGCCAGCAGCGAGGGACAACCGGACCAGCCCCAGCATTTT. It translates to CASSEGQPDQPQHF.

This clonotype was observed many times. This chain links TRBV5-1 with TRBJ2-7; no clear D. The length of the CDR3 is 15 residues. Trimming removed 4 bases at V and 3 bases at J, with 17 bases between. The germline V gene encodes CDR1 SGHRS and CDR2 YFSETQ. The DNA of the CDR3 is TGCGCCAGCAGCGATAACGGCCAGCTTGACTACGAGCAGTACTTC. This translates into CASSDNGQLDYEQYF.

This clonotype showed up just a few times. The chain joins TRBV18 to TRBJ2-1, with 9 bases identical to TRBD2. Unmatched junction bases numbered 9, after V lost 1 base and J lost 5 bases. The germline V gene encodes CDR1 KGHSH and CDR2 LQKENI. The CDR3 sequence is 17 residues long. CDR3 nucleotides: TGTGCCAGCTCACCACGGGCTAGCGGGATCGGCGACAATGAGCAGTTCTTC. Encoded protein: CASSPRASGIGDNEQFF.

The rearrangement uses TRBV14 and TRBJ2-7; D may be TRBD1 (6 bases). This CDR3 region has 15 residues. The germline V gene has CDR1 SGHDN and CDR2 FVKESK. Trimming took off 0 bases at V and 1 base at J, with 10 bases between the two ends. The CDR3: CASSQDVGQSYEQYF. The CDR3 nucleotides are TGTGCCAGCAGCCAAGATGTCGGACAGTCCTACGAGCAGTACTTC.

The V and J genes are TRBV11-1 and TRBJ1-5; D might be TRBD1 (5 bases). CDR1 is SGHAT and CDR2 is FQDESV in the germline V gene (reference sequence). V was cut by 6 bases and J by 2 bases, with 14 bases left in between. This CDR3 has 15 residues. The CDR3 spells CASRRRDGGNQPQHF. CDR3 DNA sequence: TGTGCCAGCAGACGCCGGGACGGAGGCAATCAGCCCCAGCATTTT.

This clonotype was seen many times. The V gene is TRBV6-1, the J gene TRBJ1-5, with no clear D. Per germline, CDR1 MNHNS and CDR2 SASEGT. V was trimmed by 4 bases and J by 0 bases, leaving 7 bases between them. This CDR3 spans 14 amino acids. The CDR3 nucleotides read TGTGCCAGCAGTGTGATGGATAGCAATCAGCCCCAGCATTTT. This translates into CASSVMDSNQPQHF.

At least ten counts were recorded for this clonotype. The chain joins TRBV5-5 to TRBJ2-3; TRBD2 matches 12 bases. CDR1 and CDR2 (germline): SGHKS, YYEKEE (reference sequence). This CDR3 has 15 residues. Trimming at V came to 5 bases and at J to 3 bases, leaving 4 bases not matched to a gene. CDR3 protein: CASSSLAGGTDTQYF. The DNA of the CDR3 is TGTGCCAGCAGTTCGCTAGCGGGAGGGACAGATACGCAGTATTTT. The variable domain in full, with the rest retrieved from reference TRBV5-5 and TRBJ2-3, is DAGVTQSPTHLIKTRGQQVTLRCSPISGHKSVSWYQQVLGQGPQFIFQYYEKEERGRGNFPDRFSARQFPNYSSELNVNALLLGDSALYLCASSSLAGGTDTQYFGPGTRLTVL.

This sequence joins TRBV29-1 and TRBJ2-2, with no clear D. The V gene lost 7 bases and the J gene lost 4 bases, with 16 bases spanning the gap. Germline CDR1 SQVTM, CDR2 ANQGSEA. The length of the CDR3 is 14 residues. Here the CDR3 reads CSALSGFGTGELFF. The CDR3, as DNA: TGCAGCGCACTATCGGGCTTTGGCACCGGGGAGCTGTTTTTT.

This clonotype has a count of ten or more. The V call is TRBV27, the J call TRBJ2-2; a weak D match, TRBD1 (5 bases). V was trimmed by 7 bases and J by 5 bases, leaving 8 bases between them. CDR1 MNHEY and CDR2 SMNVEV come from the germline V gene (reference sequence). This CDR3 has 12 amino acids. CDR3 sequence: CASKQGTGELFF. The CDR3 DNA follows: TGTGCCAGCAAGCAGGGTACCGGGGAGCTGTTTTTT.

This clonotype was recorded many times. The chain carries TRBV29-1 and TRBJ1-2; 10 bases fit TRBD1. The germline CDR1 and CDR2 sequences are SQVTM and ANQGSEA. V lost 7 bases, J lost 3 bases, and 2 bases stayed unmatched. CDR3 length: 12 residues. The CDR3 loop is CSDGQGDYGYTF. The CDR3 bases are TGCAGCGATGGACAGGGGGACTATGGCTACACCTTC.